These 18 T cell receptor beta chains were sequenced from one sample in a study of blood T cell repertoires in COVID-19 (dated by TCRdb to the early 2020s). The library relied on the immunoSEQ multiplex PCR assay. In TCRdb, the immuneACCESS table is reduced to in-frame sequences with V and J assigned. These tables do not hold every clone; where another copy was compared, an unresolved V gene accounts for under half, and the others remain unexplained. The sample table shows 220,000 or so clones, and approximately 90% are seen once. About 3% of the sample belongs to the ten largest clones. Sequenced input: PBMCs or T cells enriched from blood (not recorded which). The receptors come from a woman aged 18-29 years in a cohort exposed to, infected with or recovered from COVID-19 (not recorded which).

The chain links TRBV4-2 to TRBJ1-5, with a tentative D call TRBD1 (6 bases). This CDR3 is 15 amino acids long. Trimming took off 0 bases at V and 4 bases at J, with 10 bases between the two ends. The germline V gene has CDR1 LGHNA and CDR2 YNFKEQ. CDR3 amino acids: CASSQDPTGNQPQHF. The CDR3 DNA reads TGTGCCAGCAGCCAAGATCCTACAGGGAATCAGCCCCAGCATTTT.

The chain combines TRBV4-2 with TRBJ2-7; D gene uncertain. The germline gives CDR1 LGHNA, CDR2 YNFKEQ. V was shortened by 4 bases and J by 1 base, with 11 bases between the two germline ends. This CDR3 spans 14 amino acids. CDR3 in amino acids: CASSPESSSYEQYF. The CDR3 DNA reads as TGTGCCAGCAGCCCTGAGAGTTCGTCCTACGAGCAGTACTTC.

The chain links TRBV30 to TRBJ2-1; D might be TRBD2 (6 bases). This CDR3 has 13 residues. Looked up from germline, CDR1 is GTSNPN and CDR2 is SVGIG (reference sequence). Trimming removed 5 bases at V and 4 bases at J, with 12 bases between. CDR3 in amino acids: CAWGSGFYNEQFF. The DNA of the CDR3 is TGTGCCTGGGGGAGCGGGTTTTACAATGAGCAGTTCTTC.

For the CDR3, the DNA is TGTGCCAGCAGCTTATACACTAGCGGGAGAAACGAGCAGTACTTC. Protein product: CASSLYTSGRNEQYF. The V call is TRBV7-2, the J call TRBJ2-7; 11 bases match TRBD2. Trimming took 2 bases from V and 5 from J; bases not matched to a gene: 5. Germline V gene lookup returns CDR1 SGHTA and CDR2 FQGNSA. This CDR3 has 15 amino acids.

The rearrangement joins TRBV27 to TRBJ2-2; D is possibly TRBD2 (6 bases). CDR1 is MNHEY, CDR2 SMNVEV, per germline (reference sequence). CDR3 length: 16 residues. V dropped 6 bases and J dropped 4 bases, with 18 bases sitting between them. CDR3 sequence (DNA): TGTGCCAGCAGCCCACTAGGCCGGGAGATCACCGGGGAGCTGTTTTTT. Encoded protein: CASSPLGREITGELFF.

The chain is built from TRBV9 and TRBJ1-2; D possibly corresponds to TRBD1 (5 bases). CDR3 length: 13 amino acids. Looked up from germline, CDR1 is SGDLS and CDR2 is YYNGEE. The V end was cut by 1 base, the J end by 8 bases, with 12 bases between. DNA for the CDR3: TGTGCCAGCAGCGTAACAGGTTTCGAAGGCTACACCTTC. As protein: CASSVTGFEGYTF. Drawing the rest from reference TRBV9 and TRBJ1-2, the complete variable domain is DSGVTQTPKHLITATGQRVTLRCSPRSGDLSVYWYQQSLDQGLQFLIQYYNGEERAKGNILERFSAQQFPDLHSELNLSSLELGDSALYFCASSVTGFEGYTFGSGTRLTVV.

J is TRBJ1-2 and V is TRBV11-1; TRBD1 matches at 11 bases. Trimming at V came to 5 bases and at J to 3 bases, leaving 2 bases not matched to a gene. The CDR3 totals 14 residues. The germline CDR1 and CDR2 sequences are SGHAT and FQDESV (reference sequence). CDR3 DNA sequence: TGTGCCAGCAGCGGGGGACAGGGGGACTATGGCTACACCTTC. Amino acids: CASSGGQGDYGYTF.

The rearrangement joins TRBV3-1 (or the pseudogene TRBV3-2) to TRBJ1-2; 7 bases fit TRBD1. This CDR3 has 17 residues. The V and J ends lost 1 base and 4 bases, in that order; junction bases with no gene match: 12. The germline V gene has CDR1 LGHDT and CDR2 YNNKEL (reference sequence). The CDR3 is CASSQGPRGQSVYGYTF. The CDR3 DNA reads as TGTGCCAGCAGCCAAGGGCCTAGGGGACAGTCCGTCTATGGCTACACCTTC.

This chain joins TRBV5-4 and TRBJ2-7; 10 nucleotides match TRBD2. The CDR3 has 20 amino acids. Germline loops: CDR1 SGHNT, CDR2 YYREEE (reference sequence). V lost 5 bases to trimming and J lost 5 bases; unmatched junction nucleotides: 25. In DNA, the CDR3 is TGTGCCAGCAGTCCTATAAGCCCCGGGACTAGCGCTTCTCGCCGGAACGAGCAGTACTTC. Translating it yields CASSPISPGTSASRRNEQYF.

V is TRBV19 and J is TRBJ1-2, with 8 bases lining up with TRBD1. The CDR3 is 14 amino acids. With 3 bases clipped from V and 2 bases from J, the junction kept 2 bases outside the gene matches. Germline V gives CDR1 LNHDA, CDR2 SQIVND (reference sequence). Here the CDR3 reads CASSMGTGNYGYTF. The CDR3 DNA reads TGTGCCAGTAGTATGGGGACAGGCAACTATGGCTACACCTTC.

The CDR3 region has the DNA TGTGCCACCAGCAGAGGGGGGGGACAGGGACTCTACGAGCAGTACTTC. This sequence encodes CATSRGGGQGLYEQYF. The chain links TRBV15 to TRBJ2-7; 9 bases are shared with TRBD1. CDR3 length: 16 residues. Trimming removed 1 base from V and 3 bases from J; junction bases left unmatched: 7. Germline CDR1 LNHNV, CDR2 YYDKDF (reference sequence).

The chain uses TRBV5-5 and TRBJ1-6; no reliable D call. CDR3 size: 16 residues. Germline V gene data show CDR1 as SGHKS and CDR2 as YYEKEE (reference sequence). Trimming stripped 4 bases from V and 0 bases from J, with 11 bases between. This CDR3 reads CASSLDVSSYNSPLHF. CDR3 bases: TGTGCCAGCAGCCTGGACGTGAGCTCCTATAATTCACCCCTCCACTTT.

This CDR3 is CASIGQGNQPQHF. The DNA of the CDR3 is TGTGCCAGCATCGGACAGGGCAATCAGCCCCAGCATTTT. The chain uses TRBV6-6 and TRBJ1-5; TRBD1 matches at 7 bases. Germline values: CDR1 MNHNY, CDR2 SVGAGI (reference sequence). This CDR3 is 13 amino acids long. V was pared by 7 bases and J by 2 bases, with 2 bases of the junction left unmatched.

CDR3 protein: CASSLEGAGTDTQYF. The DNA of the CDR3 is TGTGCCAGCAGCTTAGAAGGGGCGGGCACAGATACGCAGTATTTT. This chain connects TRBV11-3 to TRBJ2-3; D may be TRBD1 (5 bases). With 0 bases removed from V and 1 base from J, the gap between germline ends came to 8 bases. The V gene's germline CDR1 is SGHNT and CDR2 YENEEA. The CDR3 has 15 amino acids.

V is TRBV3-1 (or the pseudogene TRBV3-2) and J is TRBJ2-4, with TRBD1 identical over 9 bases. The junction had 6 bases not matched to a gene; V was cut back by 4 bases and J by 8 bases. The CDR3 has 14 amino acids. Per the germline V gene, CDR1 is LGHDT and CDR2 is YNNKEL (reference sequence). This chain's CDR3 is CASSPQGASDIQYF. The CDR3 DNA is TGTGCCAGCAGCCCACAGGGGGCGAGTGACATTCAGTACTTC.

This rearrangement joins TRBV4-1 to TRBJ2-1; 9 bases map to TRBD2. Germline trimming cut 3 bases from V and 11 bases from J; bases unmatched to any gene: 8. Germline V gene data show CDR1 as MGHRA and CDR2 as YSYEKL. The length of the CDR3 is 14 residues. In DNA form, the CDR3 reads TGCGCCAGCAGCCAGCCGAATCTAGCGGGGCAGCAGTTCTTC. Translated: CASSQPNLAGQQFF.

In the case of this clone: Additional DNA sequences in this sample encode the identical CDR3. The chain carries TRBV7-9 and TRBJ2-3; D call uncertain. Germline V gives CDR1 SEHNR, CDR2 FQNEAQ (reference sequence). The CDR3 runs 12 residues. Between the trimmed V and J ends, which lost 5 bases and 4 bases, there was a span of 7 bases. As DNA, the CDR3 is TGTGCCAGCAGCCCCAGGTCAGATACGCAGTATTTT. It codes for CASSPRSDTQYF.

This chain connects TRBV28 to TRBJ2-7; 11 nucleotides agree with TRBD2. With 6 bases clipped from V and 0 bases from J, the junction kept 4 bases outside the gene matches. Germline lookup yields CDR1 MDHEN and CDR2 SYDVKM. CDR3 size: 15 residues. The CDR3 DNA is TGTGCCAGCAGACTAGCGGGGGCCGACTCCTACGAGCAGTACTTC. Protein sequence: CASRLAGADSYEQYF.